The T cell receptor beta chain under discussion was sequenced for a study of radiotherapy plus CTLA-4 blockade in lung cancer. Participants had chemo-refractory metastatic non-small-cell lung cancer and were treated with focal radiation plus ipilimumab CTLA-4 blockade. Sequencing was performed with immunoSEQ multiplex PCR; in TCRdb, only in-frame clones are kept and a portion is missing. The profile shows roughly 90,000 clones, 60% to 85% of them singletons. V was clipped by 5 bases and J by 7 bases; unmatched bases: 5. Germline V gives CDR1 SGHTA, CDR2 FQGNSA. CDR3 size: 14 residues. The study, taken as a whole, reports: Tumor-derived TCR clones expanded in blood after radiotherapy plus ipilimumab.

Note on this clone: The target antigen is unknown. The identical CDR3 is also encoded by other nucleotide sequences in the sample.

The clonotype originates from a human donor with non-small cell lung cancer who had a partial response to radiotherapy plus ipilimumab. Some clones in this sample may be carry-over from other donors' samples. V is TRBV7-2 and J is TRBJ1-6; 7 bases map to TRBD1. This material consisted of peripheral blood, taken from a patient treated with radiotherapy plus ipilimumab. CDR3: CASSVDRLNSPLHF. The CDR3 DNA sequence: TGTGCCAGCAGCGTGGACAGGTTGAATTCACCCCTCCACTTT.